The T cell receptor (beta chain) described here comes from a study of cytomegalovirus exposure and HLA in healthy donors. About the study: Counted in an early data release were approximately 85 million unique TCRs from HLA-typed donors. Study-wide findings and caveats: A later analysis revealed that TCR association rates differed between HLA loci, peaking at DRB1 and bottoming out at HLA-C.

The CDR3 loop spans 14 amino acids. Germline V CDR1 and CDR2: MDHEN, SYDVKM. The ends lost 8 bases at V and 2 bases at J; junction bases unmatched: 9. This clone was counted only a few times. Antigen: not known. The PCR used 60 Vbeta and 13 Jbeta primers. Assay: immunoSEQ multiplex PCR; the TCRdb copy retains only in-frame clones and omits some. The repertoire holds about 120,000 clones, with approximately 9.4% as singletons. Source material: PBMCs. This chain uses TRBV28 with TRBJ2-7; 7 bases align to TRBD2. This sequence was found in a man in his thirties or forties in good health and CMV-seronegative. CDR3 coding DNA: TGTGCCAGCTCGACTAGCCCGGAGGCCTACGAGCAGTACTTC. Its translation is CASSTSPEAYEQYF.